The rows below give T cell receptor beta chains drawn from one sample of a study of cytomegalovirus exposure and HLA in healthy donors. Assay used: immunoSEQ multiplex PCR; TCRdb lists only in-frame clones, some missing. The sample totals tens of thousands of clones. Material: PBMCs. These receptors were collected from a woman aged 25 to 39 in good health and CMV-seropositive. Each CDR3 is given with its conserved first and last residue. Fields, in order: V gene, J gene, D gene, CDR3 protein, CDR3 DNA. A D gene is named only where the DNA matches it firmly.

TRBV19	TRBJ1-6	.	CASSIFLSSYNSPLHF	TGTGCCAGTAGTATCTTTTTGAGCTCCTATAATTCACCCCTCCACTTT
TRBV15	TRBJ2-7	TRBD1	CATSRERTGYEQYF	TGTGCCACCAGCAGAGAACGGACAGGGTACGAGCAGTACTTC
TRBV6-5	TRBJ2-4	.	CASSYFSKNIQYF	TGTGCCAGCAGTTACTTCTCTAAAAACATTCAGTACTTC
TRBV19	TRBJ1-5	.	CASRIMGEGNQPQHF	TGTGCCAGTAGGATCATGGGGGAGGGCAATCAGCCCCAGCATTTT
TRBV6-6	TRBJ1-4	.	CASTATEGGEKLFF	TGTGCCAGCACCGCGACGGAGGGAGGAGAAAAACTGTTTTTT
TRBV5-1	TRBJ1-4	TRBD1	CASSIQGDSNEKLFF	TGCGCCAGCAGCATCCAGGGGGATAGTAATGAAAAACTGTTTTTT
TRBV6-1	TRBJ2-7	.	CASSGTQGPLEQYF	TGTGCCAGCAGTGGGACGCAGGGCCCCCTCGAGCAGTACTTC
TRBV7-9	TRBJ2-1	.	CATQLGGEYSNEQFF	TGTGCCACCCAACTCGGCGGGGAATACTCGAATGAGCAGTTCTTC
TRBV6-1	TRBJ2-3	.	CASSELFQRATSTDTQYF	TGTGCCAGCAGTGAATTATTCCAGCGGGCTACTAGCACAGATACGCAGTATTTT
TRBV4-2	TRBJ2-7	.	CASRAGLSSYEQYF	TGTGCCAGCAGGGCGGGGCTCAGCTCCTACGAGCAGTACTTC
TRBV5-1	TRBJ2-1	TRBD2	CASSLTSGTSYNEQFF	TGCGCCAGCAGCTTGACTAGCGGGACCTCCTACAATGAGCAGTTCTTC
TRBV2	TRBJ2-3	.	CASRGGVVHTQYF	TGTGCCAGCCGCGGCGGGGTGGTACATACGCAGTATTTT
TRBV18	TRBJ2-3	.	CASSPPPGPDTQYF	TGTGCCAGCTCACCACCGCCAGGGCCAGATACGCAGTATTTT
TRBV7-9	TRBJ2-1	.	CASSSRDLEQFF	TGTGCCAGCAGCTCCCGGGATCTTGAGCAGTTCTTC
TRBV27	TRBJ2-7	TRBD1	CASRTRDRGLYEQYF	TGTGCCAGCAGGACCAGGGACAGGGGGCTTTACGAGCAGTACTTC
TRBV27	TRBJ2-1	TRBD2	CASSTYTTSGVDEQFF	TGTGCCAGCAGTACCTATACGACTAGCGGGGTCGATGAGCAGTTCTTC
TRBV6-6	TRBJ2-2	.	CASIPEGAGTGELFF	TGTGCCAGCATCCCGGAGGGGGCGGGCACCGGGGAGCTGTTTTTT
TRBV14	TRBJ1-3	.	CASSQDFAGLAGNTIYF	TGTGCCAGCAGCCAAGATTTCGCGGGGTTGGCTGGAAACACCATATATTTT
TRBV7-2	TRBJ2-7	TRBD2	CASSLEGGGSYEQYF	TGTGCCAGCAGCTTAGAGGGCGGGGGATCCTACGAGCAGTACTTC
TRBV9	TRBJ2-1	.	CASSVGGEYNEQFF	TGTGCCAGCAGCGTAGGGGGGGAATACAATGAGCAGTTCTTC